These 24 T cell receptor beta chains were all obtained from the same sample, sequenced in a study of beta chain features in type 1 diabetes. Expressed TCRB transcripts were sequenced because the entire RNA isolate underwent reverse transcription. Sequencing used immunoSEQ multiplex PCR; TCRdb keeps in-frame clones, though not all of them. The sample yields roughly 230,000 clones, around 10% seen once. The sequenced sample was naive CD4+ T cells from blood. These receptor sequences come from a woman between 18 and 29 years old in good health.

The chain combines TRBV4-1 with TRBJ2-7, with 7 bases matching TRBD1. Germline CDR1 is MGHRA and CDR2 is YSYEKL. There are 16 residues in the CDR3. J was trimmed by 4 bases and V by 0 bases; bases with no gene match: 9. CDR3 bases: TGCGCCAGCAGCCAAGAAAGACAGGGAAGGGGGTACGAGCAGTACTTC. Its translation is CASSQERQGRGYEQYF.

The chain has TRBV25-1 and TRBJ2-1; possibly TRBD2 for D (5 bases). Germline values: CDR1 MGHDK, CDR2 SYGVNS. The CDR3 is 15 amino acids. The V end lost 0 bases, the J end lost 7 bases, and 13 bases lay between the germline ends. The CDR3 loop reads CASSEYPLGGNEQFF. CDR3 coding DNA: TGTGCCAGCAGTGAATATCCCCTAGGCGGGAATGAGCAGTTCTTC.

The chain uses TRBV30 and TRBJ1-1, with D unclear. CDR3 size: 13 residues. Looked up from germline, CDR1 is GTSNPN and CDR2 is SVGIG (reference sequence). The V end lost 2 bases, the J end lost 4 bases, and 11 bases lay between the germline ends. In DNA, the CDR3 is TGTGCCTGGAGTCGGGAGGGAGGCACTGAAGCTTTCTTT. Translation: CAWSREGGTEAFF.

The rearrangement joins TRBV5-1 to TRBJ2-7; tentative D call: TRBD1 (6 bases). The V gene lost 4 bases and the J gene lost 3 bases, with 14 bases spanning the gap. Germline V CDR1 and CDR2: SGHRS, YFSETQ. CDR3 size: 14 residues. The DNA for the CDR3 is TGCGCCAGCAGCCCGATGACAGGAGTCTACGAGCAGTACTTC. Residues: CASSPMTGVYEQYF.

This rearrangement joins TRBV5-1 to TRBJ2-1, with D possibly matching TRBD2 (5 bases). V was shortened by 2 bases and J by 13 bases, with 13 bases between the two germline ends. Germline V lookup: CDR1 SGHRS, CDR2 YFSETQ. The CDR3 covers 12 residues. DNA for the CDR3: TGCGCCAGCAGCTTATACCGGGATCCACAGTTCTTC. This gives the protein CASSLYRDPQFF.

The J gene is TRBJ1-1, the V gene TRBV5-1; no definite D call. The CDR3 has 14 residues. The V and J ends lost 0 bases and 0 bases respectively, with 6 bases between them. CDR1 is SGHRS and CDR2 is YFSETQ in the germline V gene. In DNA, the CDR3 is TGCGCCAGCAGCTTGGACGCGATGAACACTGAAGCTTTCTTT. This translates into CASSLDAMNTEAFF.

The table lists this clone with a few counts. The chain's CDR3 is CASSEGQGRYGYTF. CDR3 coding DNA: TGTGCCAGCAGTGAAGGCCAGGGGCGATATGGCTACACCTTC. V is TRBV2 and J is TRBJ1-2; D perhaps matches TRBD1 (6 bases). Trimming removed 1 base at V and 5 bases at J, with 11 bases between. Germline loops: CDR1 SNHLY, CDR2 FYNNEI. The CDR3 has 14 residues.

This clone occurred a few times. The genes are TRBV7-9 and TRBJ2-1; D ambiguous. The CDR3 consists of 11 residues. Trimming cost V 5 bases and J 6 bases, with 5 bases left between them. Per germline, CDR1 SEHNR and CDR2 FQNEAQ (reference sequence). CDR3 sequence (DNA): TGTGCCAGCAGCCCCTCCAATGAGCAGTTCTTC. It specifies CASSPSNEQFF.

The gene calls are TRBV13 and TRBJ1-2; possible D gene TRBD1, 5 bases. V shed 5 bases and J shed 6 bases, with 10 bases lying between them. This CDR3 is 12 amino acids long. CDR1 is PRHDT and CDR2 is FYEKMQ in the germline V gene (reference sequence). For the CDR3, the DNA is TGTGCCAGCAGCGCCTCGGGGGATGGCTACACCTTC. Protein product: CASSASGDGYTF.

This rearrangement joins TRBV6-1 to TRBJ2-7, with 10 bases fitting TRBD2. The CDR3 is made up of 16 amino acids. Germline CDR1 and CDR2: MNHNS and SASEGT. J was trimmed by 1 base and V by 4 bases; bases with no gene match: 7. The CDR3 here is CASSAASGSRSYEQYF. Here the CDR3 DNA reads TGTGCCAGCAGTGCGGCTAGCGGGAGTCGATCCTACGAGCAGTACTTC.

This clone showed up just a few times. The chain recombines TRBV5-1 with TRBJ2-1; TRBD1 agrees at 10 bases. This CDR3 comprises 14 residues. CDR1 is SGHRS, CDR2 YFSETQ, per germline. The ends lost 4 bases at V and 9 bases at J; junction bases unmatched: 7. CDR3 nucleotides: TGCGCCAGCAGCCCCGGGACAGGGGAGGGTGAGCAGTTCTTC. Amino acids: CASSPGTGEGEQFF.

The J gene is TRBJ1-5, the V gene TRBV5-6; unclear D gene. Trimming took off 1 base at V and 3 bases at J, with 5 bases between the two ends. The CDR3 has 13 residues. Germline CDR1 and CDR2: SGHDT and YYEEEE. The CDR3 nucleotides read TGTGCCAGCAGCTTGTACAACAATCAGCCCCAGCATTTT. Its translation: CASSLYNNQPQHF.

This clone has a handful of counts. The chain couples TRBV7-8 to TRBJ1-1; D is uncertain. The CDR3 has 13 residues. Trimming pared 1 base from V and 5 bases from J, leaving 8 bases between. Germline loops: CDR1 SGHVS, CDR2 FQNEAQ. The CDR3 here is CASSLGWATEAFF. The CDR3 DNA reads as TGTGCCAGCAGCTTAGGGTGGGCTACTGAAGCTTTCTTT.

In this sample, this clone turned up a few times. V usage is TRBV28 and J usage is TRBJ1-4, with D unclear. The V gene lost 4 bases and the J gene lost 1 base, with 10 bases spanning the gap. This CDR3 contains 15 residues. The germline gives CDR1 MDHEN, CDR2 SYDVKM. CDR3 sequence (DNA): TGTGCCAGCAGTTCCACTGATGGAACTAATGAAAAACTGTTTTTT. Amino acid sequence: CASSSTDGTNEKLFF.

The chain couples TRBV29-1 to TRBJ1-1; 8 bases are shared with TRBD1. The junction had 3 bases not matched to a gene; V was cut back by 2 bases and J by 4 bases. Germline V gene lookup returns CDR1 SQVTM and CDR2 ANQGSEA. The CDR3 has 13 residues. The DNA of the CDR3 is TGCAGCGTTGAAAAACAGGGGGGCACTGAAGCTTTCTTT. Its protein is CSVEKQGGTEAFF.

This chain connects TRBV2 to TRBJ2-7; possibly TRBD2 for D (5 bases). Germline CDR1 reads SNHLY; CDR2 reads FYNNEI. V gave up 10 bases and J gave up 3 bases, with 16 bases separating them. The CDR3 is made up of 13 amino acids. The CDR3 loop reads CATRAVEGYEQYF. CDR3 in DNA: TGTGCCACCCGGGCCGTTGAGGGCTACGAGCAGTACTTC. The whole variable domain, remainder taken from reference TRBV2 and TRBJ2-7, is EPEVTQTPSHQVTQMGQEVILRCVPISNHLYFYWYRQILGQKVEFLVSFYNNEISEKSEIFDDQFSVERPDGSNFTLKIRSTKLEDSAMYFCATRAVEGYEQYFGPGTRLTVT.

This clone was counted between two and nine times. The V call is TRBV6-5, the J call TRBJ1-1, with D possibly TRBD1 on 6 matching bases. This CDR3 has 16 amino acids. V was cut by 4 bases and J by 2 bases, with 17 bases left in between. Germline CDR1 is MNHEY and CDR2 is SVGAGI. CDR3 DNA sequence: TGTGCCAGCAGTTTCCTCTCGAACAGGGACAACACTGAAGCTTTCTTT. Amino acid sequence: CASSFLSNRDNTEAFF.

CDR3 nucleotides: TGTGCCAGCAGCCCGATCGGAGGACGGGACAATGAGCAGTTCTTC. Amino acid sequence: CASSPIGGRDNEQFF. This chain links TRBV7-9 with TRBJ2-1; TRBD2 might be the D (5 bases). The germline CDR1 and CDR2 sequences are SEHNR and FQNEAQ (reference sequence). The CDR3 extends over 15 amino acids. Trimming took off 5 bases at V and 5 bases at J, with 16 bases between the two ends.

This clone has just a few counts. The V gene is TRBV15, the J gene TRBJ1-4; TRBD1 matches at 8 bases. Per germline, CDR1 LNHNV and CDR2 YYDKDF (reference sequence). V was pared by 8 bases and J by 7 bases, with 6 bases of the junction left unmatched. The CDR3 is made up of 13 amino acids. CDR3 loop: CATPGQETEKLFF. The CDR3 nucleotides are TGTGCCACCCCGGGACAGGAGACTGAAAAACTGTTTTTT. Filled out from reference TRBV15 and TRBJ1-4, the complete variable domain reads DAMVIQNPRYQVTQFGKPVTLSCSQTLNHNVMYWYQQKSSQAPKLLFHYYDKDFNNEADTPDNFQSRRPNTSFCFLDIRSPGLGDTAMYLCATPGQETEKLFFGSGTQLSVL.

This chain connects TRBV30 to TRBJ1-4; D is ambiguous. The CDR3 spans 15 residues. Germline-derived CDR1 and CDR2 are GTSNPN and SVGIG (reference sequence). V was cut by 7 bases and J by 3 bases, with 18 bases left in between. CDR3 loop: CASLRWFWSNEKLFF. As DNA, the CDR3 is TGTGCCTCCTTGAGATGGTTTTGGTCTAATGAAAAACTGTTTTTT. Full variable domain (outside the CDR3, taken from reference TRBV30 and TRBJ1-4): SQTIHQWPATLVQPVGSPLSLECTVEGTSNPNLYWYRQAAGRGLQLLFYSVGIGQISSEVPQNLSASRPQDRQFILSSKKLLLSDSGFYLCASLRWFWSNEKLFFGSGTQLSVL.

This clone turned up a few times. This sequence joins TRBV6-1 and TRBJ2-5, with 7 bases fitting TRBD1. The CDR3 is 14 residues long. Per germline, CDR1 MNHNS and CDR2 SASEGT. J gave up 4 bases and V 5 bases, and 7 bases lay outside the gene matches. The CDR3, as DNA: TGTGCCAGCAGTCTCAGGGGGTCGAGAGAGACCCAGTACTTC. Residues: CASSLRGSRETQYF.

This clone was detected a few times. This rearrangement joins TRBV6-1 to TRBJ2-1; 10 bases map to TRBD1. V lost 1 base to trimming and J lost 8 bases; unmatched junction nucleotides: 5. CDR1 MNHNS and CDR2 SASEGT come from the germline V gene. The CDR3 is made up of 15 amino acids. The CDR3 protein is CASSEVGTGAHEQFF. CDR3 DNA sequence: TGTGCCAGCAGTGAAGTTGGGACAGGGGCCCATGAGCAGTTCTTC.

This clone was observed a handful of times. This rearrangement joins TRBV27 to TRBJ2-5; 8 bases align to TRBD2. This CDR3 has 16 residues. Germline V gene sequence: CDR1 MNHEY, CDR2 SMNVEV (reference sequence). The trim removed 6 bases at V and 3 bases at J, leaving 12 bases unmatched. CDR3 region: CASSSRGGKGKETQYF. CDR3 sequence (DNA): TGTGCCAGCAGCTCCCGGGGGGGGAAAGGGAAAGAGACCCAGTACTTC.

This clone has more than one count but fewer than ten. The V call is TRBV11-3, the J call TRBJ2-7, with D unclear. Germline CDR1 is SGHNT and CDR2 is YENEEA. This CDR3 is 12 amino acids long. Trimming stripped 2 bases from V and 5 bases from J, with 7 bases between. CDR3 residues: CASSLNSNEQYF. As DNA, the CDR3 is TGTGCCAGCAGCTTAAACAGCAACGAGCAGTACTTC. The full variable domain, rest sourced from reference TRBV11-3 and TRBJ2-7, is EAGVVQSPRYKIIEKKQPVAFWCNPISGHNTLYWYLQNLGQGPELLIRYENEEAVDDSQLPKDRFSAERLKGVDSTLKIQPAELGDSAVYLCASSLNSNEQYFGPGTRLTVT.